This T cell receptor beta chain was found in a study of T cell responses to AZD1222 COVID-19 vaccine. CDR1 is ENHRY, CDR2 SYGVKD, per germline. This CDR3 is 15 amino acids long. V dropped 6 bases and J dropped 1; count of bases not matched to a gene: 4. This table comes from immunoSEQ multiplex PCR, and its TCRdb copy is limited to in-frame clones, with some not included. The table lists around 83,000 clones, about 92% of them singletons, with 5.2% in the top ten. This TCR was recovered from an adult in good health. The chain couples TRBV10-3 to TRBJ2-1; 9 bases fit TRBD2. Sequenced here: peripheral blood, sampled on day 0 of AZD1222 vaccination. CDR3 sequence reads: CAIRREGPSYNEQFF. CDR3 DNA: TGTGCCATCAGGCGGGAGGGCCCTTCCTACAATGAGCAGTTCTTC.